This T cell receptor beta chain was identified during a study of lymphopenia after photon versus proton radiotherapy. This CDR3 region has 15 residues. The junction had 4 bases not matched to a gene; V was cut back by 0 bases and J by 7 bases. Looked up from germline, CDR1 is LGHNA and CDR2 is YSLEER. Sequencing was performed with immunoSEQ multiplex PCR; in TCRdb, only in-frame clones are kept and a portion is missing. The sample contains approximately 29,000 clones, approximately 80% of which appear only once. The TCR sequence derives from a woman in her 70s with pancreatic cancer. This specimen consisted of peripheral blood, obtained from a patient treated with proton-based radiotherapy. The chain combines TRBV4-3 with TRBJ1-2; 11 nucleotides agree with TRBD1. CDR3 residues: CASSQDGGTGGGYTF. The CDR3 nucleotides read TGCGCCAGCAGCCAAGATGGGGGGACAGGGGGTGGCTACACCTTC.